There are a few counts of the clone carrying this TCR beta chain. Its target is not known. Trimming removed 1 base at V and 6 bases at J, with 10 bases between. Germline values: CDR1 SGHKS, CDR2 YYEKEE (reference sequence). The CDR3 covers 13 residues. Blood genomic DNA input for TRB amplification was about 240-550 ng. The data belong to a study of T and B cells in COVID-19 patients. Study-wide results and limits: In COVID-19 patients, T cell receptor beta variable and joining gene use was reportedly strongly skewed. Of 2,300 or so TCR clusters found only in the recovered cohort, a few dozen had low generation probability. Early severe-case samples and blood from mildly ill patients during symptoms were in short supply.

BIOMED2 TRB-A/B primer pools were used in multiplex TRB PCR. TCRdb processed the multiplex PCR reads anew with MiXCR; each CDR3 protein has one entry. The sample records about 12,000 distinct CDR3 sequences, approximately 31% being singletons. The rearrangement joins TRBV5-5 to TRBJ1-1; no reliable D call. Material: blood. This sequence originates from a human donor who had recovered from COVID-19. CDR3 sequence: CASSLSSGSEAFF. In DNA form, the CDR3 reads TGTGCCAGCAGCTTGAGTAGTGGGTCTGAAGCTTTCTTT.